This T cell receptor (beta chain) was documented in a study of blood T cells in healthy people across ages. A second PCR of about 6 to 11 cycles used a sample-barcoded 5' primer and a J-beta primer mix. Through a template-switch adaptor with 12 random nucleotides, each cDNA molecule received a tag. TCRdb recomputed calls from the 5' RACE reads with MiXCR, one row per CDR3 protein. This sample yields 1.2 million to 1.5 million distinct CDR3 sequences, of which 40% to 50% are seen a single time; approximately 7.9% belongs to the top ten. Germline V gives CDR1 LNHDA, CDR2 SQIVND (reference sequence). The CDR3 has 15 amino acids.

The rearrangement links TRBV19 to TRBJ2-5, with 10 bases matching TRBD2. The end of the DNA aligns better with TRBJ2-7, so the J call may be wrong. This TCR came from a woman aged 18-29 years in good health. Source material: blood. The CDR3 DNA follows: TGTGCCAGTAGTTTCTCGGGACTAGCGAACTACGAGCAGTACTTC. Its protein is CASSFSGLANYEQYF.